These 20 T cell receptor beta chains were all obtained from the same sample, sequenced in a study of T-cell memory formation after mild COVID-19. MiXCR, run by TCRdb on the 5' RACE reads, gives a single entry per CDR3 protein. The sample yields fewer than 650,000 distinct CDR3 sequences, roughly a sixth seen once. Material for sequencing was PBMCs or a T cell subset sorted from them (not recorded which). The receptor set was obtained from an adult woman who had mild COVID-19 (a few samples of this study predate the infection). Cell type and time point are not known.

The V gene is TRBV15, the J gene TRBJ2-5; the D gene is possibly TRBD2 (6 bases). The ends were cut back, 0 bases at V and 4 bases at J, with 12 bases in the middle. In germline, CDR1 is LNHNV, CDR2 YYDKDF (reference sequence). The CDR3 has 15 residues. The CDR3 sequence is CATSRDSLAPETQYF. The CDR3 nucleotides are TGTGCCACCAGCAGAGATAGCCTAGCGCCAGAGACCCAGTACTTC.

This clonotype was counted a few times. The rearrangement joins TRBV12-3 or TRBV12-4 to TRBJ1-1, with D tentatively TRBD1 (6 bases). V dropped 3 bases and J dropped 0 bases, with 11 bases sitting between them. CDR3 length: 15 residues. This chain's CDR3 is CASSLTGGLNTEAFF. Here the CDR3 DNA reads TGTGCCAGCAGTTTGACTGGGGGCTTGAACACTGAAGCTTTCTTT.

V gene TRBV30 combines with J gene TRBJ2-2; tentative D call: TRBD1 (5 bases). In germline, CDR1 is GTSNPN, CDR2 SVGIG (reference sequence). V was cut by 7 bases and J by 4 bases, with 10 bases left in between. CDR3 size: 12 residues. The CDR3 protein is CASQGSTGELFF. Here the CDR3 DNA reads TGTGCCTCCCAGGGTTCCACCGGGGAGCTGTTTTTT. The variable domain in full, with the rest retrieved from reference TRBV30 and TRBJ2-2, is SQTIHQWPATLVQPVGSPLSLECTVEGTSNPNLYWYRQAAGRGLQLLFYSVGIGQISSEVPQNLSASRPQDRQFILSSKKLLLSDSGFYLCASQGSTGELFFGEGSRLTVL.

V gene TRBV5-8 combines with J gene TRBJ2-1, with D maybe TRBD1 (6 bases). The V gene lost 5 bases and the J gene lost 7 bases, with 13 bases spanning the gap. Germline assignment: CDR1 SGHTS and CDR2 YDEGEE. The CDR3 is made up of 13 amino acids. The CDR3 sequence is CASRFDRGNEQFF. In DNA form, the CDR3 reads TGTGCCAGCAGATTTGATAGGGGGAATGAGCAGTTCTTC.

V is TRBV3-1 and J is TRBJ2-1; D tentatively fits TRBD1 or TRBD2 (6 bases each). V lost 2 bases to trimming and J lost 15 bases, with 23 bases between them. The CDR3 is 15 residues long. Germline V CDR1 and CDR2: LGHDT, YNNKEL (reference sequence). CDR3 protein: CASSQPSYRAGQTFF. The CDR3 DNA reads TGTGCCAGCAGCCAACCATCCTACAGGGCGGGGCAGACGTTCTTC.

This clonotype was seen only a few times. The rearrangement uses TRBV5-1 and TRBJ2-7; D may be TRBD1 (5 bases). Germline CDR1 is SGHRS and CDR2 is YFSETQ. The CDR3 totals 13 residues. The ends were cut back, 3 bases at V and 4 bases at J, with 11 bases in the middle. DNA for the CDR3: TGCGCCAGCAGCTCCTCAGGGTTATACGAGCAGTACTTC. This encodes CASSSSGLYEQYF.

The V call is TRBV6-5, the J call TRBJ1-2; D may be TRBD1 (5 bases). V gave up 4 bases and J gave up 4 bases, with 13 bases separating them. The CDR3 sequence is 14 residues long. The germline V gene encodes CDR1 MNHEY and CDR2 SVGAGI. This CDR3 reads CASSFARGRYGYTF. The CDR3 bases are TGTGCCAGCAGTTTTGCTAGGGGACGCTATGGCTACACCTTC.

This clonotype was seen a handful of times. The chain links TRBV5-5 to TRBJ2-1; no clear D. In germline, CDR1 is SGHKS, CDR2 YYEKEE (reference sequence). The CDR3 is 14 residues long. The V gene lost 4 bases and the J gene lost 4 bases, with 12 bases spanning the gap. CDR3 sequence reads: CASSPLDAYNEQFF. DNA of the CDR3: TGTGCCAGCAGCCCTTTGGACGCGTACAATGAGCAGTTCTTC.

CDR3 sequence: CASSSGLAPISGANVLTF. The CDR3 DNA sequence: TGTGCCAGCAGCTCCGGACTAGCGCCTATCTCTGGGGCCAACGTCCTGACTTTC. V usage is TRBV6-5 and J usage is TRBJ2-6, with 9 bases identical to TRBD2. The CDR3 sequence is 18 residues long. Germline V gene sequence: CDR1 MNHEY, CDR2 SVGAGI. The ends lost 6 bases at V and 0 bases at J; junction bases unmatched: 9.

This CDR3 reads CASSESPGPVEDQPQHF. The CDR3 DNA reads as TGTGCCAGCAGTGAATCCCCAGGACCCGTTGAGGATCAGCCCCAGCATTTT. The V call is TRBV25-1, the J call TRBJ1-5; D is undetermined. Between the trimmed V and J ends, which lost 1 base and 5 bases, there was a span of 18 bases. There are 17 residues in the CDR3. CDR1 and CDR2 (germline): MGHDK, SYGVNS.

V is TRBV5-1 and J is TRBJ2-1; no clear D. The V and J ends lost 5 bases and 0 bases respectively, with 12 bases between them. The CDR3 covers 15 residues. Germline V gene sequence: CDR1 SGHRS, CDR2 YFSETQ. This CDR3 reads CASRREGSSYNEQFF. The CDR3 coding sequence is TGCGCCAGCAGACGCGAAGGAAGCTCCTACAATGAGCAGTTCTTC.

This clonotype was counted a few times. As DNA, the CDR3 is TGCGCCAGCAGCCGGACAGCATGGTATGGCTACACCTTC. Residues: CASSRTAWYGYTF. The chain recombines TRBV5-1 with TRBJ1-2, with D possibly matching TRBD1 (6 bases). V lost 4 bases and J lost 5, with 12 bases in between. Germline loops: CDR1 SGHRS, CDR2 YFSETQ. CDR3 size: 13 residues.

V gene TRBV7-9 combines with J gene TRBJ2-5; 14 bases map to TRBD2. Germline V gene data show CDR1 as SEHNR and CDR2 as FQNEAQ (reference sequence). This CDR3 has 17 amino acids. The ends lost 5 bases at V and 6 bases at J; junction bases unmatched: 11. The CDR3 spells CASSARGTSGSVKTQYF. The CDR3 DNA sequence: TGTGCCAGCAGCGCCAGGGGGACTAGCGGGAGTGTAAAGACCCAGTACTTC.

This clonotype has ten or more counts. This rearrangement joins TRBV5-5 to TRBJ2-2; perhaps TRBD1 as D (6 bases). Trimming took off 1 base at V and 4 bases at J, with 11 bases between the two ends. CDR3 length equals 15 residues. The V gene's germline CDR1 is SGHKS and CDR2 YYEKEE (reference sequence). For the CDR3, the DNA is TGTGCCAGCAGCTTGTTACAGGGTGGCACCGGGGAGCTGTTTTTT. It yields the protein CASSLLQGGTGELFF.

This clonotype was seen a few times. The chain carries TRBV2 and TRBJ2-2; 8 nucleotides match TRBD2. Unmatched junction bases numbered 4, after V lost 6 bases and J lost 1 base. Germline V gives CDR1 SNHLY, CDR2 FYNNEI. The CDR3 extends over 15 amino acids. CDR3 bases: TGTGCCAGCAGGGGAGCGGGGGAGAACACCGGGGAGCTGTTTTTT. This codes for CASRGAGENTGELFF.

The V gene is TRBV19, the J gene TRBJ1-2; D is ambiguous. This CDR3 is 11 amino acids long. V lost 3 bases, J lost 5 bases, and 4 bases lay in between. CDR1 is LNHDA and CDR2 is SQIVND in the germline V gene (reference sequence). For the CDR3, the DNA is TGTGCCAGTAGTATGGGGTATGGCTACACCTTC. It yields the protein CASSMGYGYTF.

This clonotype was detected only a few times. The chain combines TRBV7-6 with TRBJ1-4; 12 positions match TRBD1. Germline assignment: CDR1 SGHVS and CDR2 FNYEAQ. This CDR3 region has 18 residues. After removal of 7 bases from V and 7 bases from J, the junction contained 16 bases not matched to a gene. The CDR3 here is CASTPIRDRGRRVEKLFF. The DNA for the CDR3 is TGTGCCAGCACACCTATCCGGGACAGGGGGCGCAGAGTTGAAAAACTGTTTTTT.

This clonotype was found a few times. The genes are TRBV4-1 and TRBJ2-3; TRBD2 aligns across 7 bases. This CDR3 has 13 residues. V lost 3 bases, J lost 6 bases, and 3 bases stayed unmatched. CDR1 MGHRA and CDR2 YSYEKL come from the germline V gene. The DNA for the CDR3 is TGCGCCAGCAGCCAGACCGGGGGGGATACGCAGTATTTT. Its protein is CASSQTGGDTQYF.

This clonotype has just a few counts. The CDR3 DNA reads TGTGCCAGCAGTTTAGTCAGGCTAAATTTGGGGCTGGGGAATGAGCAGTTCTTC. Its protein is CASSLVRLNLGLGNEQFF. The J gene is TRBJ2-1, the V gene TRBV12-3 or TRBV12-4; a weak D match, TRBD1 (5 bases). The CDR3 runs 18 residues. Deletions cut 1 base from V and 7 bases from J, with 23 bases between.

The V and J genes are TRBV4-1 and TRBJ1-3, with D uncertain. Germline values: CDR1 MGHRA, CDR2 YSYEKL. V shed 3 bases and J shed 2 bases, with 11 bases lying between them. The CDR3 consists of 15 residues. The CDR3 reads CASSHLDVTGNTIYF. CDR3 nucleotides: TGCGCCAGCAGCCATCTAGACGTCACTGGAAACACCATATATTTT.